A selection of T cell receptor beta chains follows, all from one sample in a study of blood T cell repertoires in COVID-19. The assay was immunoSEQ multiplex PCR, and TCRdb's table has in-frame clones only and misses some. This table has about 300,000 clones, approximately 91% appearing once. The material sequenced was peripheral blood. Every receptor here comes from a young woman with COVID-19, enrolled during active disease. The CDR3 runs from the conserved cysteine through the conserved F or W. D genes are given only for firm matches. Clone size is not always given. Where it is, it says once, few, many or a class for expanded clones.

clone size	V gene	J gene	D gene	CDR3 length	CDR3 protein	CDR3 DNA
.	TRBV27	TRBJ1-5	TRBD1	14	CASSQGQGNQPQHF	TGTGCCAGCAGCCAGGGACAGGGGAATCAGCCCCAGCATTTT
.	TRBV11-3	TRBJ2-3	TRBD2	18	CASSPGPRTSGMTDTQYF	TGTGCCAGCAGCCCAGGGCCGAGGACTAGCGGGATGACAGATACGCAGTATTTT
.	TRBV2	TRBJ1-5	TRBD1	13	CASRGQQNQPQHF	TGTGCCAGCAGGGGACAGCAAAATCAGCCCCAGCATTTT
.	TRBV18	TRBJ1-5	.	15	CASSLSGMSNQPQHF	TGTGCCAGCTCCCTATCCGGGATGAGCAATCAGCCCCAGCATTTT
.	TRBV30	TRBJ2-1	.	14	CAWSSSGPYNEQFF	TGTGCCTGGAGTAGTAGTGGTCCGTACAATGAGCAGTTCTTC
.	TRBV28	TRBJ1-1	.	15	CASSALGGGLGGAFF	TGTGCCAGCAGTGCCCTAGGAGGCGGGTTGGGGGGAGCTTTCTTT
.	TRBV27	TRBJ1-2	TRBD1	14	CASSPRGPPSGYTF	TGTGCCAGCAGCCCCAGGGGGCCCCCTTCTGGCTACACCTTC
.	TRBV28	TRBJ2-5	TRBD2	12	CASGGGDETQYF	TGTGCCAGCGGGGGAGGGGACGAGACCCAGTACTTC
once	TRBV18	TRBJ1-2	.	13	CASSPEGDYGYTF	TGTGCCAGCTCACCCGAGGGTGACTATGGCTACACCTTC
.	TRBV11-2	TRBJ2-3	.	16	CASSGGGHPRADTQYF	TGTGCCAGCAGTGGGGGGGGGCACCCACGGGCAGATACGCAGTATTTT
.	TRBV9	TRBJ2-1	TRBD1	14	CASSVATGYNEQFF	TGTGCCAGCAGCGTAGCGACAGGGTACAATGAGCAGTTCTTC
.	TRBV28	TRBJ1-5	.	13	CASSFGLNQPQHF	TGTGCCAGCAGTTTTGGCCTTAATCAGCCCCAGCATTTT
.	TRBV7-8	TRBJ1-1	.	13	CASSLVSDTEAFF	TGTGCCAGCAGCTTAGTATCAGACACTGAAGCTTTCTTT
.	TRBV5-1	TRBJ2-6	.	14	CASSNTAGANVLTF	TGCGCCAGCAGCAACACAGCTGGGGCCAACGTCCTGACTTTC
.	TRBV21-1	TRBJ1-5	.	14	CASSNTPGEQPQHF	TGTGCCAGCAGCAACACTCCGGGAGAGCAGCCCCAGCATTTT
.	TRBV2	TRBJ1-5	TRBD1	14	CASSGTGSHQPQHF	TGTGCCAGCAGTGGGACAGGGTCGCATCAGCCCCAGCATTTT
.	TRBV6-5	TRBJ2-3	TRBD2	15	CASRNLAGGTDTQYF	TGTGCCAGCAGGAACCTAGCGGGAGGGACAGATACGCAGTATTTT
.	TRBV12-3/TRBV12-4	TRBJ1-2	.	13	CASSPSSTYGYTF	TGTGCCAGCAGTCCCTCCTCTACCTATGGCTACACCTTC
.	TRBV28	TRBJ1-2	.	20	CASSFEGSGSTLSFTGGYTF	TGTGCCAGCAGTTTTGAAGGGTCTGGGTCAACCCTATCCTTCACGGGAGGCTACACCTTC
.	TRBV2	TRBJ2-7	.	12	CASSAAGYEQYF	TGTGCCAGCAGTGCGGCGGGTTACGAGCAGTACTTC
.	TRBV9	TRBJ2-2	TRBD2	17	CASSVGGLAGVAGELFF	TGTGCCAGCAGCGTAGGGGGGCTAGCGGGAGTGGCCGGGGAGCTGTTTTTT
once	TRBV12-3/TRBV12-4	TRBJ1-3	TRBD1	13	CASKTGAGNTIYF	TGTGCCAGCAAGACAGGGGCCGGAAACACCATATATTTT
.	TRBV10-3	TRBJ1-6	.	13	CAIRDSHNSPLHF	TGTGCCATCAGGGACAGCCATAATTCACCCCTCCACTTT
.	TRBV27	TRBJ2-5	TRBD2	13	CASRPSGMETQYF	TGTGCCAGCAGGCCTAGCGGGATGGAGACCCAGTACTTC
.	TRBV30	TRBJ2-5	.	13	CAWSVRRQETQYF	TGTGCCTGGAGTGTCAGAAGACAAGAGACCCAGTACTTC
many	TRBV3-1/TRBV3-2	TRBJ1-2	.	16	CASSQLARQNTYGYTF	TGTGCCAGCAGCCAATTGGCTAGACAGAACACCTATGGCTACACCTTC
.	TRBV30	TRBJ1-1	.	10	CAWMTVEAFF	TGTGCCTGGATGACAGTTGAAGCTTTCTTT
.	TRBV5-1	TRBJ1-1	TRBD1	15	CASSRDGTGGTEAFF	TGCGCCAGCAGCAGGGACGGGACAGGGGGCACTGAAGCTTTCTTT
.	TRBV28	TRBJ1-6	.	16	CASSTLPEGYNSPLHF	TGTGCCAGCAGTACCCTTCCTGAGGGCTATAATTCACCCCTCCACTTT
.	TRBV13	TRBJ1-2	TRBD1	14	CASSFDGTAYGYTF	TGTGCCAGCAGCTTTGACGGGACAGCCTATGGCTACACCTTC
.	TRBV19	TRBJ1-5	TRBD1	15	CASSTPPGGKQPQHF	TGTGCCAGTAGTACACCCCCAGGGGGCAAACAGCCCCAGCATTTT
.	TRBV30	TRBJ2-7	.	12	CAWSIGGLGQYF	TGTGCCTGGAGTATCGGGGGTCTCGGGCAGTACTTC
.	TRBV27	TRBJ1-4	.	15	CASSPPRAGNEKLFF	TGTGCCAGCAGTCCGCCCCGGGCAGGGAATGAAAAACTGTTTTTT
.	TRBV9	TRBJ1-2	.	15	CASSAIEDRYYGYTF	TGTGCCAGCAGCGCCATCGAGGACAGATACTATGGCTACACCTTC
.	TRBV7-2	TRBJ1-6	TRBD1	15	CASSPRQGVNSPLHF	TGTGCCAGCAGCCCAAGACAGGGGGTTAATTCACCCCTCCACTTT
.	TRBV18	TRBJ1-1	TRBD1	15	CASSPQGQGGTEAFF	TGTGCCAGCTCACCACAGGGACAGGGGGGCACTGAAGCTTTCTTT
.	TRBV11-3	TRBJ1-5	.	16	CARSPPRDSFNQPQHF	TGTGCCAGATCCCCTCCCCGCGACAGCTTCAATCAGCCCCAGCATTTT
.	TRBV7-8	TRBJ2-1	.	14	CASSSREIGNEQFF	TGTGCCAGCAGCTCTCGGGAAATCGGGAATGAGCAGTTCTTC
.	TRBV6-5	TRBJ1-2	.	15	CATDGRDVSTYGYTF	TGTGCCACCGACGGGAGGGACGTCTCTACCTATGGCTACACCTTC
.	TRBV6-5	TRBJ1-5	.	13	CASRRSLLQPQHF	TGTGCCAGCAGACGGTCCTTACTACAGCCCCAGCATTTT
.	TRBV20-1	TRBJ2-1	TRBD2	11	CSATLAGVVFF	TGCAGTGCGACCCTAGCGGGAGTCGTCTTCTTC
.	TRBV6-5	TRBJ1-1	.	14	CASSYTGMNTEAFF	TGTGCCAGCAGTTACACAGGGATGAACACTGAAGCTTTCTTT
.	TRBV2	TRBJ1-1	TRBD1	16	CASSARGFQGVSEAFF	TGTGCCAGCAGTGCCCGCGGGTTCCAGGGGGTCTCCGAAGCTTTCTTT
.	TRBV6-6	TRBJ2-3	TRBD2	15	CATLGLAGKADTQYF	TGTGCCACCCTAGGACTAGCGGGAAAGGCAGATACGCAGTATTTT
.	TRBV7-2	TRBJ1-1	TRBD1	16	CASSLTGGWANTEAFF	TGTGCCAGCAGCCTCACAGGGGGGTGGGCGAACACTGAAGCTTTCTTT